This TCR beta chain was retrieved from a study of human T cells and chemical hapten exposure. Study summary: Alopecia areata, totalis or universalis affected patients who were mostly female. There were per-sample TCR yield variations, arising mainly from small pooled library volume differences.

V gave up 3 bases and J gave up 3 bases, with 14 bases separating them. Per the germline V gene, CDR1 is SGDLS and CDR2 is YYNGEE. The CDR3 spans 15 residues. The time point was: patch test 1, 2 weeks after DPC sensitization. Treatment reported: therapeutic diphenylcyclopropenone sensitization with weekly scalp DPC. Extraction of total RNA was performed on unfractionated whole blood. In the source study's methods: Sampled TCR counts reached a median of roughly 100,000 per sample, with values ranging from roughly 23,224 to 690,600. TCRdb processed the RACE reads anew with MiXCR; each CDR3 protein has one entry. TCRdb's processing, not the authors' own work, is the source of the V and J calls. The repertoire consists of about 360,000 distinct CDR3 sequences, with around 6.9% occurring once and the leading ten covering 8.4%.

The genes are TRBV9 and TRBJ2-3; D is possibly TRBD1 (6 bases). Source: whole blood, taken in connection with sensitization to the hapten diphenylcyclopropenone (DPC). This TCR was sampled from a woman between 18 and 29 years old with alopecia areata. Some clones in this sample may be carry-over from other donors' samples. The DNA of the CDR3 is TGTGCCAGCAGCGGATCTATTACAGGGACAGATACGCAGTATTTT. Amino acids: CASSGSITGTDTQYF.